This TCR beta chain derives from a study of human T cells and chemical hapten exposure. Study overall: Largely, small differences in pooled library volume made per-sample TCR yields vary. Points from the study as a whole: Those TCRs sitting above 1 in 1000 frequency stayed the same with DPC sensitization.

The time point was: healthy volunteer bleed at 2 weeks. Total RNA was isolated from whole blood that had not been fractionated. This clonotype was seen at least ten times. Its antigen is currently unknown. Trimming left V 8 bases short and J 5 bases short, with 8 bases between. CDR1 MNHNS and CDR2 SASEGT come from the germline V gene. CDR3 size: 11 residues. Unique molecular identifiers were attached to individual cDNA molecules within the library. Authors' processing steps: TCR counts had a median of approximately 96,000 per sample and spanned roughly 20,000 to 690,600. TCRdb processed the RACE reads anew with MiXCR; each CDR3 protein has one entry. What appears here as the V and J calls and clone size reflects TCRdb's work, not the paper's. This table has approximately 97,000 distinct CDR3 sequences, about 8.7% appearing once.

This chain joins TRBV6-1 and TRBJ2-3, with unresolved D. The TCR sequence derives from a female donor in good health. Some clones in this sample may be carry-over from other donors' samples. Sequenced: whole blood. CDR3 nucleotides: TGTGCCAGCCAAGCGATAGATACGCAGTATTTT. Translated: CASQAIDTQYF.